The 29 T cell receptor beta chains presented below share a single source sample, sequenced in a study of blood T cell repertoires in COVID-19. Sequencing was performed with immunoSEQ multiplex PCR; in TCRdb, only in-frame clones are kept and a portion is missing. The sample holds 390,000 or so clones; 80% to 90% are singletons and the top ten take over 1.1%. The sequencing sample was made of peripheral blood. Receptors originate from a woman between 25 and 40 years old with active or convalescent COVID-19.

The V call is TRBV11-3, the J call TRBJ2-3, with D possibly TRBD1 on 7 matching bases. Germline CDR1 reads SGHNT; CDR2 reads YENEEA. V was clipped by 0 bases and J by 5 bases, with 18 bases between them. This CDR3 comprises 17 residues. Written as DNA, the CDR3 is TGTGCCAGCAGCTTAGAAGGGAGGACAGGAGGTGTAGATACGCAGTATTTT. This sequence encodes CASSLEGRTGGVDTQYF.

The chain uses TRBV24-1 and TRBJ2-5, with TRBD2 matching over 13 bases. Germline V CDR1 and CDR2: KGHDR, SFDVKD. The CDR3 extends over 16 amino acids. After removal of 3 bases from V and 3 bases from J, the junction contained 3 bases not matched to a gene. The DNA for the CDR3 is TGTGCCACCAGTGATCACGGACTAGCGGGGGAAGAGACCCAGTACTTC. It encodes CATSDHGLAGEETQYF.

The chain carries TRBV19 and TRBJ2-5, with D uncertain. The CDR3 covers 13 residues. Germline CDR1 and CDR2: LNHDA and SQIVND (reference sequence). V was trimmed by 5 bases and J by 4 bases, leaving 11 bases between them. CDR3 residues: CASSFHSTETQYF. The CDR3 DNA is TGTGCCAGTAGTTTCCACAGCACAGAGACCCAGTACTTC.

This rearrangement joins TRBV5-4 to TRBJ2-7, with a tentative D call TRBD2 (6 bases). The V and J ends lost 1 base and 7 bases respectively, with 9 bases between them. CDR1 is SGHNT and CDR2 is YYREEE in the germline V gene (reference sequence). The CDR3 spans 12 residues. CDR3 region: CASSLRETEQYF. Written as DNA, the CDR3 is TGTGCCAGCAGCTTGCGGGAGACTGAGCAGTACTTC.

Details on this clone: Its ends do not fully match the called genes, so a read error is possible. The genes are TRBV6-5 and TRBJ1-1; 8 bases fit TRBD1. Germline CDR1 reads MNHEY; CDR2 reads SVGAGI. The length of the CDR3 is 13 residues. CDR3 amino acids: CASSRQGNSEAFF. In nucleotides, the CDR3 is TGTGCCAGCAGCAGACAGGGGAACTCTGAAGCTTTCTTT.

J is TRBJ1-5 and V is TRBV2; 8 positions match TRBD1. Germline CDR1 is SNHLY and CDR2 is FYNNEI. The CDR3 is made up of 17 amino acids. Trimming at V came to 9 bases and at J to 0 bases, leaving 13 bases not matched to a gene. The CDR3, as DNA: TGTGCCAGTACGAGCCCGGGGACAGGCCATAGCAATCAGCCCCAGCATTTT. Amino acid sequence: CASTSPGTGHSNQPQHF.

This chain connects TRBV12-3 or TRBV12-4 to TRBJ2-5; no clear D gene. V lost 6 bases to trimming and J lost 6 bases, with 8 bases between them. The CDR3 has 11 residues. The CDR3: CASSRTQTQYF. CDR3 nucleotides: TGTGCCAGCAGCCGAACTCAGACCCAGTACTTC.

The rearrangement uses TRBV6-4 and TRBJ1-2; no definite D call. The V and J ends lost 6 bases and 0 bases respectively, with 11 bases between them. The CDR3 spans 14 residues. Germline lookup yields CDR1 MRHNA and CDR2 SNTAGT. In DNA, the CDR3 is TGTGCCAGCAGCCCGACGGGGACTAACTATGGCTACACCTTC. Translated: CASSPTGTNYGYTF.

V gene TRBV6-5 combines with J gene TRBJ1-1; D is uncertain. The CDR3 loop spans 13 amino acids. The V gene's germline CDR1 is MNHEY and CDR2 SVGAGI. Trimming cost V 8 bases and J 0 bases, with 10 bases left between them. The CDR3 spells CASSGVMNTEAFF. The DNA for the CDR3 is TGTGCCAGCTCCGGGGTAATGAACACTGAAGCTTTCTTT.

This chain joins TRBV13 and TRBJ2-1; 12 bases line up with TRBD2. This CDR3 comprises 20 residues. Germline trimming cut 2 bases from V and 6 bases from J; bases unmatched to any gene: 17. Germline loops: CDR1 PRHDT, CDR2 FYEKMQ (reference sequence). This CDR3 is CASSLKAGLAGGHPPNEQFF. The CDR3 DNA sequence: TGTGCCAGCAGCTTAAAGGCGGGTCTAGCGGGGGGGCATCCCCCCAATGAGCAGTTCTTC.

The genes are TRBV6-2 or TRBV6-3 and TRBJ2-1, with D perhaps matching TRBD1 (7 bases). V was pared by 5 bases and J by 4 bases, with 18 bases between. The CDR3 consists of 16 residues. Germline lookup yields CDR1 MNHEY and CDR2 SVGEGT. The CDR3 region is CASSPRGVPQYNEQFF. CDR3 DNA sequence: TGTGCCAGCAGTCCCAGGGGGGTCCCCCAGTACAATGAGCAGTTCTTC.

This chain links TRBV9 with TRBJ2-1, with 8 positions matching TRBD2. Germline CDR1 reads SGDLS; CDR2 reads YYNGEE. The CDR3 is 15 residues long. The ends lost 3 bases at V and 6 bases at J; junction bases unmatched: 8. CDR3 region: CASSEGLVGGNEQFF. Here the CDR3 DNA reads TGTGCCAGCAGCGAGGGACTAGTGGGGGGCAATGAGCAGTTCTTC.

The gene calls are TRBV3-1 (or the pseudogene TRBV3-2) and TRBJ1-6; D unclear. Trimming left V 4 bases short and J 7 bases short, with 20 bases between. The V gene's germline CDR1 is LGHDT and CDR2 YNNKEL (reference sequence). This CDR3 has 17 amino acids. The CDR3 sequence: CASSPLLQATGNSPLHF. In DNA, the CDR3 is TGTGCCAGCAGCCCATTATTGCAGGCAACGGGAAATTCACCCCTCCACTTT.

This chain connects TRBV7-8 to TRBJ1-2; D call uncertain. The V gene's germline CDR1 is SGHVS and CDR2 FQNEAQ. The V and J ends lost 6 bases and 5 bases respectively, with 19 bases between them. CDR3 length: 15 residues. The CDR3 DNA reads as TGTGCCAGCAGTTGGGGTGAGGTTAGCGGGTATGGCTACACCTTC. It is translated as CASSWGEVSGYGYTF.

V is TRBV5-1 and J is TRBJ2-3, with D tentatively TRBD2 (5 bases). CDR3 length equals 15 residues. CDR1 and CDR2 from the germline V gene are SGHRS and YFSETQ. With 7 bases removed from V and 2 bases from J, the gap between germline ends came to 17 bases. The CDR3: CASPSSSGDTDTQYF. The CDR3 nucleotides are TGCGCCAGCCCAAGCTCGAGCGGTGACACAGATACGCAGTATTTT.

The rearrangement joins TRBV12-3 or TRBV12-4 to TRBJ1-4, with D unclear. The CDR3 has 12 amino acids. Trimming left V 5 bases short and J 8 bases short, with 9 bases between. CDR3 loop: CASSRITEKLFF. The CDR3 DNA follows: TGTGCCAGCAGTCGCATTACAGAAAAACTGTTTTTT.

The genes are TRBV5-6 and TRBJ2-3, with 9 bases fitting TRBD2. There are 18 residues in the CDR3. Trimming cost V 4 bases and J 5 bases; bases outside gene matches: 17. Germline CDR1 is SGHDT and CDR2 is YYEEEE. Written as DNA, the CDR3 is TGTGCCAGCAGCCGCGGGTGGGTGAGCGGGGGGCAGGAAGATACGCAGTATTTT. Protein product: CASSRGWVSGGQEDTQYF.

The chain joins TRBV30 to TRBJ1-2; 9 nucleotides align to TRBD1. Losses at the gene ends were 2 bases for V and 6 bases for J; bases not matched to a gene: 4. CDR3 size: 13 residues. Per the germline V gene, CDR1 is GTSNPN and CDR2 is SVGIG (reference sequence). This CDR3 reads CAWSSGQGDGYTF. The CDR3 DNA sequence: TGTGCCTGGAGTTCGGGACAGGGAGATGGCTACACCTTC.

This clone was seen only a few times. V gene TRBV12-3 or TRBV12-4 combines with J gene TRBJ1-4; D gene unclear. This CDR3 has 12 amino acids. V was trimmed by 7 bases and J by 7 bases, leaving 10 bases between them. The CDR3 is CASTIFGEKLFF. The CDR3 bases are TGTGCCAGCACCATTTTCGGTGAAAAACTGTTTTTT.

This clone was seen only once. The chain joins TRBV2 to TRBJ1-2; 9 bases map to TRBD1. The CDR3 consists of 15 residues. Per the germline V gene, CDR1 is SNHLY and CDR2 is FYNNEI. Trimming removed 3 bases from V and 7 bases from J; junction bases left unmatched: 9. The CDR3 protein is CASSETGTGSLGYTF. The CDR3 DNA follows: TGTGCCAGCAGTGAGACCGGGACAGGGAGTCTTGGCTACACCTTC.

V and J are TRBV29-1 and TRBJ1-2, with D hard to call. Germline V gives CDR1 SQVTM, CDR2 ANQGSEA. The germline V and J ends were trimmed by 1 base and 3 bases, with 6 bases remaining between them. The CDR3 spans 12 residues. CDR3 DNA sequence: TGCAGCGTTGAAGGCGCCCACTATGGCTACACCTTC. Translation gives CSVEGAHYGYTF.

The chain combines TRBV27 with TRBJ1-2; 11 bases match TRBD1. Per germline, CDR1 MNHEY and CDR2 SMNVEV (reference sequence). With V trimmed by 5 bases and J by 8 bases, 13 bases remained unmatched. The CDR3 spans 16 residues. In nucleotides, the CDR3 is TGTGCCAGCAGTCAGACCCGGTTAGGACAGGGGGCCGGCTACACCTTC. It codes for CASSQTRLGQGAGYTF.

J is TRBJ1-2 and V is TRBV4-1; 9 bases map to TRBD1. The V gene's germline CDR1 is MGHRA and CDR2 YSYEKL. V dropped 4 bases and J dropped 0; count of bases not matched to a gene: 9. This CDR3 is built from 17 residues. The chain's CDR3 is CASSPNRGRLTNYGYTF. CDR3 nucleotide sequence: TGCGCCAGCAGCCCCAACAGGGGGCGTTTAACTAACTATGGCTACACCTTC.

Regarding this clone: Other nucleotide sequences from this sample produce the same CDR3. The chain employs TRBV27 and TRBJ1-1; 10 bases align to TRBD1. Trimming at V came to 4 bases and at J to 1 base, leaving 0 bases not matched to a gene. The CDR3 length is 14 residues. Germline V CDR1 and CDR2: MNHEY, SMNVEV (reference sequence). As DNA, the CDR3 is TGTGCCAGCAGTTGGGACAGGGGGAACACTGAAGCTTTCTTT. Amino acid sequence: CASSWDRGNTEAFF.

The chain couples TRBV15 to TRBJ1-2, with D perhaps matching TRBD1 (6 bases). The CDR3 has 18 amino acids. Germline V gene lookup returns CDR1 LNHNV and CDR2 YYDKDF (reference sequence). V lost 2 bases and J lost 3, with 22 bases in between. The CDR3 DNA follows: TGTGCCACCAGCAGACCGAGTTTGTACAGGGAAGCCGACTATGGCTACACCTTC. It encodes CATSRPSLYREADYGYTF.

The CDR3 DNA sequence: TGTGCCAGCAGTTATACCGGGACAGCGAACACCGGGGAGCTGTTTTTT. Translated, it gives CASSYTGTANTGELFF. V is TRBV6-2 or TRBV6-3 and J is TRBJ2-2, with 7 bases aligning to TRBD1. CDR1 is MNHEY and CDR2 is SVGEGT in the germline V gene. J lost 0 bases, V lost 3 bases, and 4 bases had no gene match. The CDR3 has 16 amino acids.

This clone was seen just once. The CDR3 reads CASSQDRLVAYNEQFF. DNA for the CDR3: TGTGCCAGCAGCCAAGATCGGCTAGTTGCCTACAATGAGCAGTTCTTC. J is TRBJ2-1 and V is TRBV14; no definite D call. Germline-derived CDR1 and CDR2 are SGHDN and FVKESK. V lost 0 bases to trimming and J lost 2 bases, with 11 bases between them. The length of the CDR3 is 16 residues.

V usage is TRBV10-1 and J usage is TRBJ2-1; D is possibly TRBD1 (5 bases). CDR1 is WNHNN, CDR2 SYGVQD, per germline (reference sequence). This CDR3 region has 15 residues. Trimming removed 4 bases from V and 5 bases from J, with 15 bases in between. The DNA of the CDR3 is TGCGCCAGCAGTGTAGAGACAGTGGCTAACAATGAGCAGTTCTTC. Its translation: CASSVETVANNEQFF.

This rearrangement joins TRBV3-1 (or the pseudogene TRBV3-2) to TRBJ1-2; 7 bases align to TRBD1. J lost 4 bases, V lost 0 bases, and 8 bases had no gene match. The length of the CDR3 is 16 residues. The V gene's germline CDR1 is LGHDT and CDR2 YNNKEL (reference sequence). CDR3 residues: CASSQEGDRLLYGYTF. The CDR3 DNA is TGTGCCAGCAGCCAAGAGGGGGACAGATTGCTCTATGGCTACACCTTC.